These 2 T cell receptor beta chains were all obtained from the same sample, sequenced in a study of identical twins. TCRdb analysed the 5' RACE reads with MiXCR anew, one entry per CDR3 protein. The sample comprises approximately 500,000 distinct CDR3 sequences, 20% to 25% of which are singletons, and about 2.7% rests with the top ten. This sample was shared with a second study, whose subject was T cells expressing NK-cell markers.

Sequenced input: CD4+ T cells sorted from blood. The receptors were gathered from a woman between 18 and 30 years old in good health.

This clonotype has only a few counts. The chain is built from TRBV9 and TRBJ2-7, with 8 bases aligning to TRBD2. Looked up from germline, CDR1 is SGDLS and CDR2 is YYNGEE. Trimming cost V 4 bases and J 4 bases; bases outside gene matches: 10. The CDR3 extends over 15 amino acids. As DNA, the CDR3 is TGTGCCAGCAGCATTCGAAACGGGGGGGCGTACGAGCAGTACTTC. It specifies CASSIRNGGAYEQYF. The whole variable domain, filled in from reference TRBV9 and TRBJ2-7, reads DSGVTQTPKHLITATGQRVTLRCSPRSGDLSVYWYQQSLDQGLQFLIQYYNGEERAKGNILERFSAQQFPDLHSELNLSSLELGDSALYFCASSIRNGGAYEQYFGPGTRLTVT.

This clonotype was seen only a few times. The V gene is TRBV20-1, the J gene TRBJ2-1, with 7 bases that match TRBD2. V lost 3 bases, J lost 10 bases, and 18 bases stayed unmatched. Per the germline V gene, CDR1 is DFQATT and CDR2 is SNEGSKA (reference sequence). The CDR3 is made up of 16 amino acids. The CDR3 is CSARGEWGGRREEQFF. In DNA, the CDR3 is TGCAGTGCTAGGGGGGAGTGGGGCGGGAGAAGGGAGGAGCAGTTCTTC.